This TCR beta chain was sequenced during a study of T cells after yellow fever vaccination. Background on the study: SMART-Seq v4 Ultra Low Input served to prepare low-cell-number fractions. Study-level findings and limits: Only a small proportion of the clonotypes turned up in both the CD4 and the CD8 compartments, likely arising from convergent recombination. At around 96% for CD4 and 88% for CD8, most primary-vaccination clones showed up again after the booster. A secondary response was less intense yet reached its peak sooner, at day 5 versus 15.

In TCRdb, the 5' RACE reads were re-called with MiXCR into one record per CDR3 protein. Of some 290,000 distinct CDR3 sequences in the sample, around 10% were seen once. The CDR3 length is 13 residues. Trimming cost V 8 bases and J 3 bases, with 11 bases left between them. CDR1 is MDHEN and CDR2 is SYDVKM in the germline V gene. This clonotype was picked up a small number of times. The antigen remains unidentified. The source of this sequence is a man aged 18 to 29 who received the YFV17D yellow fever vaccine. The sample here was CD4+ T cells sorted from PBMCs, taken 45 days after the yellow fever booster vaccination. This chain links TRBV28 with TRBJ1-5; D call uncertain. The CDR3 DNA is TGTGCCAGCGGCGGCCAATTCAATCAGCCCCAGCATTTT. Translated: CASGGQFNQPQHF.